The sequence of this TCR beta chain was determined in a study of CD8 T cells in ankylosing spondylitis. In TCRdb, the 5' RACE reads were re-called with MiXCR into one record per CDR3 protein. The repertoire holds about 160,000 distinct CDR3 sequences, with 40% to 50% as singletons. This CDR3 region has 15 residues. V was pared by 3 bases and J by 12 bases, with 11 bases of the junction left unmatched. The sequence came from a male donor with ankylosing spondylitis. The genes are TRBV12-3 or TRBV12-4 and TRBJ2-1; 10 nucleotides line up with TRBD2. Material for sequencing was synovial fluid, either unsorted or a sorted T cell fraction (not recorded which). The CDR3 DNA is TGTGCCAGCAGTTTGGGGCTAGCGGGAGATCGAGGGCAGTTCTTC. This codes for CASSLGLAGDRGQFF.